One and the same sample provided the 23 T cell receptor beta chains below, sequenced in a study of blood T cell repertoires in COVID-19. Some clones are missing from TCRdb's copy, which holds only in-frame ones; the method was immunoSEQ multiplex PCR. The top ten clones hold around 4.5% of a sample with some 100,000 clones, more than 75% of them seen once. Sequencing used peripheral blood. Receptor source: a woman over 75 with active COVID-19.

The rearrangement uses TRBV6-1 and TRBJ1-2; D gene unclear. Germline CDR1 MNHNS, CDR2 SASEGT. This CDR3 has 12 residues. V was cut by 3 bases and J by 8 bases, with 10 bases left in between. The chain's CDR3 is CASSDEVSGYTF. DNA of the CDR3: TGTGCCAGCAGTGATGAGGTTAGCGGCTACACCTTC.

This clone was detected only once. The rearrangement joins TRBV30 to TRBJ1-3; D unresolved. V shed 2 bases and J shed 0 bases, with 5 bases lying between them. Germline V gives CDR1 GTSNPN, CDR2 SVGIG (reference sequence). The CDR3 has 13 amino acids. The CDR3 is CAWSRVSGNTIYF. CDR3 DNA: TGTGCCTGGAGTAGAGTCTCTGGAAACACCATATATTTT. Based on the CDR3 plus reference TRBV30 and TRBJ1-3, the full variable domain is SQTIHQWPATLVQPVGSPLSLECTVEGTSNPNLYWYRQAAGRGLQLLFYSVGIGQISSEVPQNLSASRPQDRQFILSSKKLLLSDSGFYLCAWSRVSGNTIYFGEGSWLTVV.

CDR3 loop: CASSPRVISSGANVLTF. The CDR3, as DNA: TGTGCCAGCAGCCCACGGGTTATTAGCTCTGGGGCCAACGTCCTGACTTTC. This chain connects TRBV7-2 to TRBJ2-6; unclear D gene. Trimming removed 5 bases at V and 0 bases at J, with 14 bases between. Germline CDR1 SGHTA, CDR2 FQGNSA. The CDR3 covers 17 residues.

There are a few counts of this clone. This chain links TRBV5-4 with TRBJ1-6, with 7 bases identical to TRBD1. This CDR3 is built from 14 residues. The V segment lost 7 bases and the J segment 6 bases; nucleotides outside the gene matches: 7. The germline gives CDR1 SGHNT, CDR2 YYREEE (reference sequence). The DNA of the CDR3 is TGTGCCAGCCGTTGGAGGGACAGTAATTCACCCCTCCACTTT. Translated: CASRWRDSNSPLHF.

The chain uses TRBV11-3 and TRBJ2-2, with D hard to call. V dropped 4 bases and J dropped 5 bases, with 11 bases sitting between them. This CDR3 has 14 amino acids. Per germline, CDR1 SGHNT and CDR2 YENEEA. CDR3 sequence: CASSSVSVTGELFF. Here the CDR3 DNA reads TGTGCCAGCAGCTCGGTATCGGTTACCGGGGAGCTGTTTTTT.

In this sample, this clone turned up once. The rearrangement uses TRBV3-1 (or the pseudogene TRBV3-2) and TRBJ2-7; D perhaps matches TRBD2 (5 bases). The germline V gene encodes CDR1 LGHDT and CDR2 YNNKEL (reference sequence). This CDR3 is built from 14 residues. V lost 1 base and J lost 6, with 13 bases in between. The CDR3 DNA sequence: TGTGCCAGCAGCCAAGGCGTCCCGGGATCCGAGCAGTACTTC. It is translated as CASSQGVPGSEQYF.

The chain recombines TRBV4-2 with TRBJ2-3; the match to TRBD2 covers 11 bases. CDR1 is LGHNA, CDR2 YNFKEQ, per germline. The trim removed 4 bases at V and 0 bases at J, leaving 3 bases unmatched. The CDR3 spans 16 residues. For the CDR3, the DNA is TGTGCCAGCAGCCGACGGACTAGCGGGAGCACAGATACGCAGTATTTT. It encodes CASSRRTSGSTDTQYF.

This rearrangement joins TRBV6-6 to TRBJ2-7, with 10 positions matching TRBD1. Germline CDR1 and CDR2: MNHNY and SVGAGI (reference sequence). This CDR3 spans 16 amino acids. V lost 5 bases to trimming and J lost 2 bases; unmatched junction nucleotides: 9. DNA for the CDR3: TGTGCCAGCAGTCCCCGGGACAGGGGTAGGGCCTACGAGCAGTACTTC. Translated: CASSPRDRGRAYEQYF.

CDR3 coding DNA: TGTGCCAGCAGTTCCCCAACGACACGCGAGCAGTACTTC. Its translation is CASSSPTTREQYF. V and J are TRBV6-5 and TRBJ2-7, with D hard to call. This CDR3 has 13 amino acids. V was cut by 4 bases and J by 6 bases, with 13 bases left in between. Germline assignment: CDR1 MNHEY and CDR2 SVGAGI.

The chain recombines TRBV6-5 with TRBJ1-5; no firm D call. Trimming left V 5 bases short and J 0 bases short, with 2 bases between. Germline V gene sequence: CDR1 MNHEY, CDR2 SVGAGI. The CDR3 runs 12 residues. The CDR3 protein is CASSLSNQPQHF. CDR3 nucleotide sequence: TGTGCCAGCAGTCTTAGCAATCAGCCCCAGCATTTT.

This chain uses TRBV6-2 or TRBV6-3 with TRBJ2-3; 13 positions agree with TRBD2. The V segment lost 5 bases and the J segment 2 bases; nucleotides outside the gene matches: 4. Per germline, CDR1 MNHEY and CDR2 SVGEGT. The CDR3 covers 16 residues. This CDR3 reads CASSHGTSGVTDTQYF. CDR3 nucleotide sequence: TGTGCCAGCAGTCACGGGACTAGCGGGGTCACAGATACGCAGTATTTT.

The chain joins TRBV5-1 to TRBJ2-4; 7 positions match TRBD2. CDR3 length: 15 residues. The germline V gene encodes CDR1 SGHRS and CDR2 YFSETQ. V shed 0 bases and J 4 bases; nucleotides not matched to a gene: 4. Here the CDR3 reads CASSLGGSDKNIQYF. CDR3 coding DNA: TGCGCCAGCAGCTTGGGCGGGAGCGATAAAAACATTCAGTACTTC.

V and J are TRBV7-8 and TRBJ1-6, with D possibly TRBD1 on 6 matching bases. Per the germline V gene, CDR1 is SGHVS and CDR2 is FQNEAQ. V was shortened by 5 bases and J by 2 bases, with 10 bases between the two germline ends. The CDR3 loop spans 15 amino acids. The CDR3 coding sequence is TGTGCCAGCAGCACCCAGGGGACCTATAATTCACCCCTCCACTTT. It yields the protein CASSTQGTYNSPLHF.

The chain has TRBV7-2 and TRBJ2-1, with TRBD2 identical over 13 bases. Germline V CDR1 and CDR2: SGHTA, FQGNSA. V lost 3 bases to trimming and J lost 4 bases; unmatched junction nucleotides: 0. This CDR3 comprises 15 residues. CDR3 region: CASSLGLAGYNEQFF. The DNA of the CDR3 is TGTGCCAGCAGCTTGGGACTAGCGGGATACAATGAGCAGTTCTTC.

V usage is TRBV4-3 and J usage is TRBJ1-1; D may be TRBD1 (5 bases). V was trimmed by 6 bases and J by 4 bases, leaving 15 bases between them. The CDR3 is 14 amino acids. CDR1 LGHNA and CDR2 YSLEER come from the germline V gene. The CDR3: CASSSGRDGTEAFF. Written as DNA, the CDR3 is TGCGCCAGCAGTTCGGGCAGGGATGGCACTGAAGCTTTCTTT.

V usage is TRBV5-1 and J usage is TRBJ1-1; D is perhaps TRBD1 (6 bases). The CDR3 is 15 residues long. From germline, CDR1 is SGHRS and CDR2 YFSETQ. Trimming removed 4 bases at V and 1 base at J, with 14 bases between. The CDR3 reads CASSPTGTQNTEAFF. In DNA form, the CDR3 reads TGCGCCAGCAGCCCGACCGGGACACAGAACACTGAAGCTTTCTTT.

V usage is TRBV5-1 and J usage is TRBJ2-2, with a weak D call TRBD1 (6 bases). Trimming cost V 4 bases and J 0 bases, with 13 bases left between them. This CDR3 comprises 16 residues. Looked up from germline, CDR1 is SGHRS and CDR2 is YFSETQ. The CDR3 here is CASSLTGSSNTGELFF. The CDR3 DNA follows: TGCGCCAGCAGCCTGACAGGCTCCTCGAACACCGGGGAGCTGTTTTTT.

This rearrangement joins TRBV4-2 to TRBJ1-6; tentative D call: TRBD1 (6 bases). Germline CDR1 and CDR2: LGHNA and YNFKEQ. This CDR3 contains 16 residues. With 0 bases removed from V and 8 bases from J, the gap between germline ends came to 14 bases. In DNA form, the CDR3 reads TGTGCCAGCAGCCAAGACTCACAGGGAAGAGATTCACCCCTCCACTTT. It specifies CASSQDSQGRDSPLHF.

The V and J genes are TRBV7-2 and TRBJ1-1, with 7 positions matching TRBD1. The V and J ends lost 8 bases and 1 base, in that order; junction bases with no gene match: 4. This CDR3 spans 13 amino acids. Germline V lookup: CDR1 SGHTA, CDR2 FQGNSA. CDR3 DNA sequence: TGTGCCAGCTCAAGACAGGGGAACACTGAAGCTTTCTTT. As protein: CASSRQGNTEAFF.

CDR3 coding DNA: TGTGCCAGCAGCCTGGCGGGGAGCGCTTACAATGAGCAGTTCTTC. This sequence encodes CASSLAGSAYNEQFF. The chain combines TRBV7-2 with TRBJ2-1, with D perhaps matching TRBD2 (6 bases). Deletions cut 5 bases from V and 4 bases from J, with 15 bases between. CDR1 SGHTA and CDR2 FQGNSA come from the germline V gene. This CDR3 is 15 amino acids long.

This clone was recorded only once. The V call is TRBV6-2 or TRBV6-3, the J call TRBJ2-7; TRBD2 might be the D (6 bases). The CDR3 has 12 residues. Trimming took 3 bases from V and 5 from J, leaving 8 bases between them. The germline V gene has CDR1 MNHEY and CDR2 SVGEGT. The CDR3 DNA sequence: TGTGCCAGCAGTTATGGGGGGAACGAGCAGTACTTC. Residues: CASSYGGNEQYF.

The chain recombines TRBV6-5 with TRBJ1-1; no firm D call. This CDR3 contains 12 residues. In germline, CDR1 is MNHEY, CDR2 SVGAGI. V was trimmed by 6 bases and J by 5 bases, leaving 10 bases between them. This chain's CDR3 is CASSYAGTEAFF. In nucleotides, the CDR3 is TGTGCCAGCAGCTACGCGGGAACTGAAGCTTTCTTT.

This chain links TRBV7-6 with TRBJ2-7; no reliable D call. The CDR3 runs 11 residues. V was clipped by 4 bases and J by 3 bases, with 4 bases between them. CDR1 and CDR2 (germline): SGHVS, FNYEAQ. The DNA for the CDR3 is TGTGCCAGCAGCTCGTTCTACGAGCAGTACTTC. This translates into CASSSFYEQYF.